Sequencing of this T cell receptor beta chain was carried out in a study of lymphopenia after photon versus proton radiotherapy. As to this clone: Its target is unknown.

Overall study findings and caveats: Proton therapy kept repertoires fairly stable, unlike photons, which gained effector/memory cells.

The CDR3 covers 12 residues. V was trimmed by 3 bases and J by 8 bases, leaving 10 bases between them. Germline V gene data show CDR1 as MNHNY and CDR2 as SVGAGI (reference sequence). Method: immunoSEQ multiplex PCR; TCRdb's copy keeps in-frame clones and lacks some. The sample yields tens of thousands of clones, 83% seen once. The receptor's source is a man aged 55 to 70 with pancreatic cancer. Sequenced here: peripheral blood, sampled from a patient treated with proton-based radiotherapy. The chain carries TRBV6-6 and TRBJ1-2; no firm D call. In DNA, the CDR3 is TGTGCCAGCAGTTATGGCTTGGGAGGCTACACCTTC. Amino acid sequence: CASSYGLGGYTF.